The T cell receptor (beta chain) under discussion was sequenced for a study of response to subunit inactivated influenza vaccine. Worth noting for this clonotype: One junction end disagrees with the germline gene, perhaps due to a read error.

TCRdb ran MiXCR on the RT-PCR reads and lists one entry per CDR3 protein. This sample has 500,000 to 550,000 distinct CDR3 sequences; roughly 7.9% occur once, and the top ten carry 10% to 15%. This CDR3 is 17 amino acids long. Germline V CDR1 and CDR2: LGHDT, YNNKEL (reference sequence). The sequences come from PBMCs from blood, collected less than 30 months after vaccination. This receptor was identified in a man between 50 and 75 years old who received an inactivated influenza vaccine. The chain is built from TRBV3-1 and TRBJ1-5, with 9 bases fitting TRBD1. CDR3 sequence reads: CACSHRDRADSNQPQHF. CDR3 DNA sequence: TGTGCCTGCAGCCACCGGGACAGGGCTGATAGCAATCAGCCCCAGCATTTT.